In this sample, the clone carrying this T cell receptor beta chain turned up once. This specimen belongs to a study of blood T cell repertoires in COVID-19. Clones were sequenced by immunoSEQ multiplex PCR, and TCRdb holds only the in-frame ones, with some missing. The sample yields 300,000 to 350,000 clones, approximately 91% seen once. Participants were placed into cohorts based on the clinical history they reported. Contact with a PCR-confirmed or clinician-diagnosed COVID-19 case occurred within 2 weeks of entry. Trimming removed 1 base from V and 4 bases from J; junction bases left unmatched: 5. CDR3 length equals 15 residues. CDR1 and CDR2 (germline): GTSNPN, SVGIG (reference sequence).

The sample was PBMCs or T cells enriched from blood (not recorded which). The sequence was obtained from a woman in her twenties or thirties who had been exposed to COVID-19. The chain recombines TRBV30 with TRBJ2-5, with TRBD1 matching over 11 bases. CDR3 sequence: CAWSGGQGVLETQYF. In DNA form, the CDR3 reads TGTGCCTGGAGTGGGGGACAGGGGGTACTAGAGACCCAGTACTTC.